This T cell receptor beta chain was sequenced in a study of beta chain features in type 1 diabetes (dated by TCRdb to 2016 to 2019). As for the study more broadly: No differences in mean age, gender distribution, total cell number or subset yield were found between patients and healthy donors. Across all samples, around 99 million sorted cells were examined, and cell number per subset correlated strongly with RNA yield. In the study, recently diagnosed type 1 diabetes patients and matched healthy donors were compared on the TCRB repertoires of their sorted circulating CD4+ T cell subsets. Naive and central memory subsets were obtained from all 30 or so donors, but regulatory and stem cell-like memory subsets were isolated from only 8 patients and about 8 healthy donors. Broad study findings and their caveats: PCR may preferentially amplify shorter templates, but because patient and control samples were amplified and corrected together, any resulting skew would affect both groups equally. HLA sub-analyses involved small numbers of individuals, so any influence of HLA type on TCRB rearrangement remained unresolved. Naive, central memory and regulatory TCRB repertoires appeared to be more similar among patients than among healthy donors. In all four CD4+ subsets, TCRB CDR3 length was moderately but significantly shorter in type 1 diabetes patients. Patients with type 1 diabetes made fewer insertions and deleted more nucleotides at VDJ recombination sites, implying thymic rearrangement abnormalities. Because cDNA was sequenced instead of genomic DNA, highly expressing activated cells could be over-represented, though the groups showed no difference in activation or CD3 levels.

This clone has just a few counts. Its antigen is still unknown. Nothing much larger sits one base from this clone, and base qualities are not available. CDR1 and CDR2 are read off the germline V gene (reference sequence) as GTSNPN and SVGIG. From the cysteine up to the phenylalanine, the CDR3 has a length of 15 residues. Left in the record is the CDR3 DNA by itself, 45 bases read in frame from the first base. Deletion took 1 base off V and 2 bases off J, with a span of 14 bases between the germline ends. From each donor, a single peripheral blood sample of about 100 mL on average was drawn into heparinised tubes. Naive, central memory, regulatory and stem cell-like memory CD4+ T cells were sorted on a BD FACSAria II using a panel including CD45RO, CCR7, CD25, CD127, CD95 and CD27. All sorted populations exceeded 95% purity. PBMCs were isolated immediately by Lymphoprep density gradient centrifugation and stained directly without culture. Samples were stained and sorted in pairs, with one healthy donor and one patient per experiment, so that batch effects were minimized.

The entire amount of isolated RNA was reverse transcribed using the High Capacity cDNA Reverse Transcription Kit, so the sequenced TCRB transcripts were expressed ones. Naive, central memory and regulatory T cell samples underwent deep immunoSEQ sequencing, averaging roughly 3.3 million total reads per sample. Sorted cells were lysed in RLT buffer and RNA was extracted with DNase-treated RNeasy Micro or Mini kits, depending on cell number. Each cell subset was processed separately to prevent cross-contamination, with patient and healthy donor samples processed together. Using the immunoSEQ multiplex PCR, TCRB sequences were amplified from cDNA into 87-bp fragments spanning the CDR3 region. Amplicons were sequenced on the Illumina HiSeq platform. The source study handled its data this way. PCR bias was corrected computationally using synthetic template baselines, and reads within Hamming distance 2 were collapsed, with unmergeable singletons discarded. By aligning reads against IMGT, V, D and J genes, CDR3 length, and insertions or deletions at six rearrangement sites were assigned. Within each subset, clonotype counts were normalized to sorted cell number, after which true diversity and Gini coefficients were computed with the tcR R package. Repertoire sharing was quantified using the overlap coefficient calculated on TCRB nucleotide sequences. TCRdb re-hosts the immuneACCESS table, in-frame sequences only. Its copies lack some clones; in the studies checked, an unresolved V gene accounts for under half of them, and the cause for the rest is not known. V and J calls and clone size follow that table, whereas D and trimming were derived from the DNA. The sample table contains roughly 130,000 clones; only one count was recorded for 15% to 20% of them. The ten most abundant clones make up 2.3% of the sample.

The TCR originated in a young man with type 1 diabetes. Material: central memory CD4+ T cells from blood. The chain is encoded by TRBV30 joined to TRBJ2-5; TRBD1 might be the D gene, on 5 matching bases. CDR3 region: CAWSGQPASQETQYF. The bases read TGTGCCTGGAGTGGACAGCCAGCATCTCAAGAGACCCAGTACTTC.